Listed below are T cell receptor beta chains from one sample, sequenced in a study of shared clonotypes between healthy human individuals. The method was immunoSEQ multiplex PCR; TCRdb's version includes in-frame clones alone and lacks a portion of them. The sample contains around 510,000 clones, approximately 95% of which appear only once. Sample: naive CD4+ T cells sorted from blood. The receptors derive from a woman aged 25 to 45 in good health. Each CDR3 is given with its conserved first and last residue. The D gene is left open where the match is weak. Part of the rows lack a size; the others show once, few, many or a class for expanded clones.

J gene: TRBJ1-2; clone size: NA; D gene: TRBD1; V gene: TRBV5-1; CDR3 DNA: TGCGCCAGCAGCGATGACAGGGGGAATGGCTACACCTTC; CDR3 protein: CASSDDRGNGYTF
J gene: TRBJ1-2; clone size: NA; D gene: NA; V gene: TRBV19; CDR3 DNA: TGTGCCAGTAGTATCCTTTCGACAGGCTCGTATGGCTACACCTTC; CDR3 protein: CASSILSTGSYGYTF
J gene: TRBJ2-2; clone size: NA; D gene: TRBD2; V gene: TRBV5-1; CDR3 DNA: TGCGCCAGCAGAGGACTAGCGGGAAGGAGGGAGCTGTTTTTT; CDR3 protein: CASRGLAGRRELFF
J gene: TRBJ2-1; clone size: NA; D gene: TRBD2; V gene: TRBV28; CDR3 DNA: TGTGCCAGCAGTCCCCGGACTAGCGGGGACTACAATGAGCAGTTCTTC; CDR3 protein: CASSPRTSGDYNEQFF
J gene: TRBJ2-5; clone size: NA; D gene: NA; V gene: TRBV5-6; CDR3 DNA: TGTGCCAGCAGCTTGATCGCAGGGGAGCAGTACTTC; CDR3 protein: CASSLIAGEQYF
J gene: TRBJ1-2; clone size: NA; D gene: NA; V gene: TRBV6-6; CDR3 DNA: TGTGCCAGCAGTTACGAGGCAGGACCACACGGCTACACCTTC; CDR3 protein: CASSYEAGPHGYTF
J gene: TRBJ1-1; clone size: NA; D gene: NA; V gene: TRBV7-2; CDR3 DNA: TGTGCCAGCAGCTTGGAGGGGACCACTGAAGCTTTCTTT; CDR3 protein: CASSLEGTTEAFF
J gene: TRBJ1-5; clone size: NA; D gene: TRBD1; V gene: TRBV5-8; CDR3 DNA: TGTGCCAGCAGCCCTGCCAGGGGGCGATGGTCGCCCCAGCATTTT; CDR3 protein: CASSPARGRWSPQHF
J gene: TRBJ2-2; clone size: NA; D gene: TRBD2; V gene: TRBV7-8; CDR3 DNA: TGTGCCAGCAGCTTTGGACTAGCGGAATCCACCGGGGAGCTGTTTTTT; CDR3 protein: CASSFGLAESTGELFF
J gene: TRBJ2-7; clone size: few; D gene: NA; V gene: TRBV2; CDR3 DNA: TGTGCCGAGGGGGACGAGCAGTACTTC; CDR3 protein: CAEGDEQYF
J gene: TRBJ1-5; clone size: NA; D gene: NA; V gene: TRBV4-1; CDR3 DNA: TGCGCCAGCAGCCAAAAAACCGGCTTCCCCCAGCATTTT; CDR3 protein: CASSQKTGFPQHF
J gene: TRBJ2-7; clone size: NA; D gene: NA; V gene: TRBV7-8; CDR3 DNA: TGTGCCAGCAGCCGATTACCTCGCGGGACTCCCGAGCAGTACTTC; CDR3 protein: CASSRLPRGTPEQYF
J gene: TRBJ2-5; clone size: NA; D gene: NA; V gene: TRBV11-2; CDR3 DNA: TGTGCCAGCAGCCCTCGGGTTCAGGAGACCCAGTACTTC; CDR3 protein: CASSPRVQETQYF
J gene: TRBJ1-5; clone size: NA; D gene: NA; V gene: TRBV30; CDR3 DNA: TGTGCCTGGAACCGGGGTAGCAATCAGCCCCAGCATTTT; CDR3 protein: CAWNRGSNQPQHF
J gene: TRBJ2-1; clone size: NA; D gene: NA; V gene: TRBV27; CDR3 DNA: TGTGCCAGCACCTCAAAGGTTAGTTCGCCCTACAATGAGCAGTTCTTC; CDR3 protein: CASTSKVSSPYNEQFF
J gene: TRBJ1-5; clone size: NA; D gene: TRBD1; V gene: TRBV15; CDR3 DNA: TGTGCCACCAGCGGAGGTTACGGACAGGGCCGTGGGCAGCCCCAGCATTTT; CDR3 protein: CATSGGYGQGRGQPQHF
J gene: TRBJ2-7; clone size: NA; D gene: TRBD1; V gene: TRBV30; CDR3 DNA: TGTGCCTGGGGACAGGGTAGCTACGAGCAGTACTTC; CDR3 protein: CAWGQGSYEQYF
J gene: TRBJ1-3; clone size: NA; D gene: NA; V gene: TRBV5-1; CDR3 DNA: TGCGCCAGCAGCTTTTTCGGGGTACAAGGGTCTGGAAACACCATATATTTT; CDR3 protein: CASSFFGVQGSGNTIYF
J gene: TRBJ2-5; clone size: NA; D gene: TRBD1; V gene: TRBV25-1; CDR3 DNA: TGTGCCAGCAGTTGGCTGGGACAGGGGGACCAGCAGTACTTC; CDR3 protein: CASSWLGQGDQQYF
J gene: TRBJ1-3; clone size: NA; D gene: TRBD1; V gene: TRBV5-1; CDR3 DNA: TGCGCCAGCAGCCAGGGACAGCTCTCTGGAAACACCATATATTTT; CDR3 protein: CASSQGQLSGNTIYF
J gene: TRBJ2-5; clone size: NA; D gene: NA; V gene: TRBV18; CDR3 DNA: TGTGCCAGCTCACCCCAGTTAGAGACCCAGTACTTC; CDR3 protein: CASSPQLETQYF
J gene: TRBJ2-5; clone size: NA; D gene: TRBD2; V gene: TRBV5-1; CDR3 DNA: TGCGCCAGCAGCTGGACTAGCATCCGGGAGACCCAGTACTTC; CDR3 protein: CASSWTSIRETQYF
J gene: TRBJ2-7; clone size: NA; D gene: NA; V gene: TRBV4-1; CDR3 DNA: TGCGCCAGCAGCCAGGCCGCGGGGCAGGGGCTCTACGAGCAGTACTTC; CDR3 protein: CASSQAAGQGLYEQYF
J gene: TRBJ1-3; clone size: NA; D gene: NA; V gene: TRBV5-6; CDR3 DNA: TGTGCCAGCAGCTGGGAGGACAGAGGAAACACCATATATTTT; CDR3 protein: CASSWEDRGNTIYF
J gene: TRBJ1-3; clone size: NA; D gene: NA; V gene: TRBV5-1; CDR3 DNA: TGCGCCAGCAGCTTCGCTAGCCTGAGCTCTGGAAACACCATATATTTT; CDR3 protein: CASSFASLSSGNTIYF
J gene: TRBJ2-7; clone size: NA; D gene: NA; V gene: TRBV2; CDR3 DNA: TGTGCCAGCAGTGAAAGCCAGGGATCCACCTACGAGCAGTACTTC; CDR3 protein: CASSESQGSTYEQYF
J gene: TRBJ2-1; clone size: NA; D gene: NA; V gene: TRBV11-1; CDR3 DNA: TGTGCCAGCAGCTTAGGGTGGGGATTGGATGAGCAGTTCTTC; CDR3 protein: CASSLGWGLDEQFF
J gene: TRBJ2-4; clone size: NA; D gene: TRBD1; V gene: TRBV10-3; CDR3 DNA: TGTGCCATCAGTGAAGGACAGGGGGTACACATTCAGTACTTC; CDR3 protein: CAISEGQGVHIQYF
J gene: TRBJ1-5; clone size: few; D gene: TRBD1; V gene: TRBV5-1; CDR3 DNA: TGCGCCAGCAGCCAGACGACAGGGGGCAATCAGCCCCAGCATTTT; CDR3 protein: CASSQTTGGNQPQHF
J gene: TRBJ1-2; clone size: NA; D gene: TRBD1; V gene: TRBV5-1; CDR3 DNA: TGCGCCAGCAGCCCGGGACAGGACTATGGCTACACCTTC; CDR3 protein: CASSPGQDYGYTF
J gene: TRBJ2-1; clone size: NA; D gene: TRBD1; V gene: TRBV12-5; CDR3 DNA: TGTGCTAGTGGTTTGGTCGTCGGGACAGCGCACGTACCAGTTTACAATGAGCAGTTCTTC; CDR3 protein: CASGLVVGTAHVPVYNEQFF
J gene: TRBJ2-7; clone size: NA; D gene: TRBD2; V gene: TRBV7-6; CDR3 DNA: TGTGCCAGCAGCCCTATTGGCCCCGCGGGAGGGCCTTCCTACGAGCAGTACTTC; CDR3 protein: CASSPIGPAGGPSYEQYF
J gene: TRBJ2-7; clone size: once; D gene: NA; V gene: TRBV7-9; CDR3 DNA: TGTGCCAGCAGCAAGACAGGCTACGAGCAGTACTTC; CDR3 protein: CASSKTGYEQYF
J gene: TRBJ2-7; clone size: few; D gene: NA; V gene: TRBV7-8; CDR3 DNA: TGTGCCAGCAGGCTGGGGGGTTCCTACGAGCAGTACTTC; CDR3 protein: CASRLGGSYEQYF
J gene: TRBJ2-7; clone size: NA; D gene: NA; V gene: TRBV2; CDR3 DNA: TGTGCCAGCAGTTTGGGGGTACGGGTGGGCGAGCAGTACTTC; CDR3 protein: CASSLGVRVGEQYF
J gene: TRBJ1-1; clone size: NA; D gene: NA; V gene: TRBV19; CDR3 DNA: TGTGCCAGTACCGACTCCATGAACACTGAAGCTTTCTTT; CDR3 protein: CASTDSMNTEAFF
J gene: TRBJ2-3; clone size: NA; D gene: TRBD2; V gene: TRBV15; CDR3 DNA: TGTGCCACCAGCAGCGTCCCGGGACTAGCGGGAGGAGATACGCAGTATTTT; CDR3 protein: CATSSVPGLAGGDTQYF
J gene: TRBJ2-7; clone size: NA; D gene: TRBD2; V gene: TRBV27; CDR3 DNA: TGTGCCAGCAGCCCCGCCGGTCTAGCGGGGGCTCCAGACTTC; CDR3 protein: CASSPAGLAGAPDF
J gene: TRBJ2-3; clone size: NA; D gene: TRBD1; V gene: TRBV6-6; CDR3 DNA: TGTGCCAGCACTAGGACAGGGGGGGCGGCAGATACGCAGTATTTT; CDR3 protein: CASTRTGGAADTQYF
J gene: TRBJ2-5; clone size: NA; D gene: NA; V gene: TRBV5-1; CDR3 DNA: TGCGCCAGCAGCTCTCAACCCCACCAAGAGACCCAGTACTTC; CDR3 protein: CASSSQPHQETQYF
J gene: TRBJ1-3; clone size: NA; D gene: NA; V gene: TRBV5-6; CDR3 DNA: TGTGCCAGCAGAAGGATGACCCCAGGAAACACCATATATTTT; CDR3 protein: CASRRMTPGNTIYF